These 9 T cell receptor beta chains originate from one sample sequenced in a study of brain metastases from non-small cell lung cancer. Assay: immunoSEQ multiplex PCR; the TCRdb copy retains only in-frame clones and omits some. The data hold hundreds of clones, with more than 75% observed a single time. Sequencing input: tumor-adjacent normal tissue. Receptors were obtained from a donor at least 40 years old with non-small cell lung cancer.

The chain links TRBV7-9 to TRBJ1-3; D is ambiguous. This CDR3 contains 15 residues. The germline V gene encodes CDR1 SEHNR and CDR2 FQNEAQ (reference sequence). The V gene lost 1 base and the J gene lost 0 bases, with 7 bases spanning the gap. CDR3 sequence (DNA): TGTGCCAGCAGCTTAGGAGTGGCCTCTGGAAACACCATATATTTT. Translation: CASSLGVASGNTIYF. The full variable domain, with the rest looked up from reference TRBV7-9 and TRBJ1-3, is DTGVSQNPRHKITKRGQNVTFRCDPISEHNRLYWYRQTLGQGPEFLTYFQNEAQLEKSRLLSDRFSAERPKGSFSTLEIQRTEQGDSAMYLCASSLGVASGNTIYFGEGSWLTVV.

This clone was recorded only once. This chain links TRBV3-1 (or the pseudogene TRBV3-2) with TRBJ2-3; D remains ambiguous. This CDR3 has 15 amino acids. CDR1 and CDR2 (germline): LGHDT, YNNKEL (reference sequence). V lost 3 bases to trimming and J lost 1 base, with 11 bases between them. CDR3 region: CASSHESKRTDTQYF. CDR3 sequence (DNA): TGTGCCAGCAGCCATGAAAGTAAACGCACAGATACGCAGTATTTT.

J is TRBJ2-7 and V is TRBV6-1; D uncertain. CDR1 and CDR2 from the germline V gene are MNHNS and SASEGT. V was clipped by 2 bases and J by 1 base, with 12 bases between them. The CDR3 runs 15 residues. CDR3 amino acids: CASSEFLTSSYEQYF. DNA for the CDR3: TGTGCCAGCAGTGAATTCCTAACCTCATCCTACGAGCAGTACTTC.

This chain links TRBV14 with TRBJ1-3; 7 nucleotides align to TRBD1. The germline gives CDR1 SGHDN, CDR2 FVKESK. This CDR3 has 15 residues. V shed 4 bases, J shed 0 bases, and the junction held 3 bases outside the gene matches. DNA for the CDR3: TGTGCCAGCAGCCCTGGGACAGTCTCTGGAAACACCATATATTTT. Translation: CASSPGTVSGNTIYF.

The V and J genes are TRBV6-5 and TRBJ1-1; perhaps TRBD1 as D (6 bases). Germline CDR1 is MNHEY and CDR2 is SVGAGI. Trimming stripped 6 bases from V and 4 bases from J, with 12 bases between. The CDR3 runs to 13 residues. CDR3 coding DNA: TGTGCCAGCAGGGACCGGACAGTCACTGAAGCTTTCTTT. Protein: CASRDRTVTEAFF.

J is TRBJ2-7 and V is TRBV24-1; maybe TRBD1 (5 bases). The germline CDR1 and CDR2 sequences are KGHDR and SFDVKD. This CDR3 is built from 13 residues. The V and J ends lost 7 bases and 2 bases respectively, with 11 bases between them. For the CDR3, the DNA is TGTGCCACCAGCCCCGGACACACCTACGAGCAGTACTTC. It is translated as CATSPGHTYEQYF.

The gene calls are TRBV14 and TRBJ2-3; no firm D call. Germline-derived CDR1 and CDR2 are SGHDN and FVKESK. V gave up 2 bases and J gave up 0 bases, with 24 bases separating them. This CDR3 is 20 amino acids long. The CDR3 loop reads CASSQQSLGIPLASTDTQYF. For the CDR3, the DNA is TGTGCCAGCAGCCAACAATCGCTTGGTATCCCCTTAGCTAGCACAGATACGCAGTATTTT.

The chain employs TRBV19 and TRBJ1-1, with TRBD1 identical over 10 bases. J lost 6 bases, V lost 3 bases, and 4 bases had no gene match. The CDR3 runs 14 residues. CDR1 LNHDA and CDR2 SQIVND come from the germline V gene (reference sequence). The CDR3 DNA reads TGTGCCAGTAGTATCGGGACAGGGGACCCTGAAGCTTTCTTT. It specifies CASSIGTGDPEAFF.

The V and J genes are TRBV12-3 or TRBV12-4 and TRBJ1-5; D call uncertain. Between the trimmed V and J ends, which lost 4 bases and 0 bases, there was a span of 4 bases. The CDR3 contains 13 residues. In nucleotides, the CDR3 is TGTGCCAGCAGTTACTATAGCAATCAGCCCCAGCATTTT. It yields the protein CASSYYSNQPQHF.